This T cell receptor beta chain is from a study of T cell responses to AZD1222 COVID-19 vaccine (dated by TCRdb to the early 2020s). Broadly, across the study: AZD1222 recipients with second doses at about 4 weeks or about 12 weeks were pooled, because spike-specific TCR depth and breadth did not differ between schedules. TCR sequencing was performed for some 250 trial participants, of whom about 200 were given two doses of AZD1222 and around 26 were given two doses of MenACWY control vaccine. Enrollment into the trials was organized by age into subgroups of 18-55, 56-69 and 70-plus years, and those subgroups contained roughly 160, 29 and 62 TCR-sequenced participants, respectively.

The CDR3 numbers 14 residues from cysteine through phenylalanine. Kept here is only the CDR3 DNA, which spans 42 bases and is read in frame from base 1. The CDR1 and CDR2 encoded by the germline V gene are SQVTM and ANQGSEA. V and J are truncated by 2 bases and 2 bases respectively, leaving an intervening sequence of 12 bases. The CDR3 regions of human TCRbeta chains were subjected to immunosequencing. As for the authors' bioinformatics: TCRs in the repertoires were compared against a reference library of SARS-CoV-2-specific TCRs that had been generated with the MIRA antigen-specificity platform. Breadth meant the fraction of unique TCRs that were SARS-CoV-2-associated, whereas depth meant the fraction of total T cells that were SARS-CoV-2-associated. Each spike-specific TCR was assigned to its reactive spike region and to a CD4 or CD8 class using the MIRA data. Log10-transformed breadth and depth values were compared by one-way ANOVA with Sidak's multiple comparisons tests. Here the immuneACCESS table is served through TCRdb, limited to in-frame sequences with V and J called. Missing clones are a known gap in these copies; in checked studies unresolved V genes cover under half, and the rest lacks a known reason. V, J and clone size were drawn from that table, and D and trimming were deduced from the DNA. The sample profile shows 110,000 or so clones; 85% to 90% of them were found once. Of the sample, about 9.1% falls within the top ten clones.

Reading the label with the study, this specimen's time point is: baseline before first vaccination. Samples from vaccinated people were obtained from the UK trials COV001 and COV002, which included a single-blind randomized controlled phase 2/3 trial of AZD1222 (ChAdOx1 nCoV-19) in healthy adults. For TCRbeta chain sequencing, PBMC samples were collected from trial participants at day 0 and at day 28 after the second dose. Points the paper makes about the study in general: After two AZD1222 doses, spike-specific TCR breadth and depth were significantly higher than at day 0 and than in MenACWY recipients. In the small 56-69-year group, the increase in depth fell short of significance, most likely because of low power. Conclusions about previously exposed vaccinees were limited because only a handful of AZD1222 recipients were SARS-CoV-2 seropositive at baseline. Epitopes outside the regions mutated in the B.1.351 and B.1.1.7 variants were reportedly recognized by nearly half of the unique spike-specific TCRs. CD4 TCRs associated with the vaccine covered the entire spike protein, and the dominant responses were in regions 160-218 and 743-854. Because no samples from the day 14 peak response were available, repertoires could be characterized only after the peak T cell response. Participants were mostly white British and included more females than males, and it was suggested by the authors that clonal diversity may have been underestimated.

For this clone: It has no known antigen specificity. No base-level quality is on record; no much larger clone is a single base apart.

The rearrangement combines TRBV29-1 with TRBJ1-2, with no confident D gene call. This TCR was sampled from an adult in good health. Sequencing used peripheral blood, obtained on day 0 of AZD1222 vaccination. Here is the DNA: TGCAGCGTTGAACTTAATGAACCCAACTATGGCTACACCTTC. It encodes CSVELNEPNYGYTF.